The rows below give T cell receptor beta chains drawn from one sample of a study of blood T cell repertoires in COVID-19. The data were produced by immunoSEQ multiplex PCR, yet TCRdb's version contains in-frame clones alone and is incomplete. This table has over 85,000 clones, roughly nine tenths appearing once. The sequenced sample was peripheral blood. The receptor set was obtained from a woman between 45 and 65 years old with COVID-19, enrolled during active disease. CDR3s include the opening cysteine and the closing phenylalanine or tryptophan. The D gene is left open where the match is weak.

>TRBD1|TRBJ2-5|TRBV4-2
TGTGCCAGCAGCCCAGGGGACAGTAAAGAGACCCAGTACTTC
CASSPGDSKETQYF
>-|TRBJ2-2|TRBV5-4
TGTGCCAGCAGCTCGGGGGGGACAGCCGCGAACACCGGGGAGCTGTTTTTT
CASSSGGTAANTGELFF
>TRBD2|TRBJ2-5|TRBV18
TGTGCCAGCTCACCACCGGCGGGGGGCCAAGAGACCCAGTACTTC
CASSPPAGGQETQYF
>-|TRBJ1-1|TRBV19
TGTGCCAGTAAGAGGATGAACACTGAAGCTTTCTTT
CASKRMNTEAFF
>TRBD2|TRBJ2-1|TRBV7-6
TGTGCCAGCAGCCAAATAGCGGGGGGCCTGTACAATGAGCAGTTCTTC
CASSQIAGGLYNEQFF
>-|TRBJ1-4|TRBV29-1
TGCAGCGTAGCAGACAGGTTTAAGGAAAAACTGTTTTTT
CSVADRFKEKLFF
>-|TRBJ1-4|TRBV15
TGTGCCACCAGCAGACGGGTCTCTAATGAAAAACTGTTTTTT
CATSRRVSNEKLFF
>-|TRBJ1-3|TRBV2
TGTGCCAGCAGTGTAAATCCCTCCCTGTCCTCCACCAGTGGAAACACCATATATTTT
CASSVNPSLSSTSGNTIYF
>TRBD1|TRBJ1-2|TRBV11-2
TGTGCCAGCAGCGCCGGAGGACAGGGGTACTATGGCTACACCTTC
CASSAGGQGYYGYTF
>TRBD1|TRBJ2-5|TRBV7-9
TGTGCCAGCAGCTCCTCCGGGCAGGGGGTTCGAGAGACCCAGTACTTC
CASSSSGQGVRETQYF
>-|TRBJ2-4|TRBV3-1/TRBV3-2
TGTGCCAGCAGCCAAGATGGTGGGGGGGCCAAAAACATTCAGTACTTC
CASSQDGGGAKNIQYF